Shown below are 8 T cell receptor beta chains from a single sample sequenced in a study of T cells in women clearing cervical HPV infection. Using immunoSEQ multiplex PCR, the repertoire was profiled, and TCRdb retains in-frame clones only, with some absent. The listing contains approximately 34,000 clones. The material sequenced was blood buffy coat. The receptors come from a woman between 18 and 70 years old with a cervical HPV16 infection that either progressed to CIN3+ or cleared (not recorded which).

Remarks on this clone: The sequenced fragment ends 3 residues before the CDR3 boundary, so the rest is inferred from the germline J gene. The rearrangement links TRBV27 to TRBJ2-3; 9 nucleotides align to TRBD2. The germline CDR1 and CDR2 sequences are MNHEY and SMNVEV (reference sequence). This CDR3 contains 14 residues. The junction had 9 bases not matched to a gene; V was cut back by 9 bases and J by 5 bases. The sequenced CDR3 bases are TGTGCCAGTAAAAGCGGGAGGCGGGGAGATACG. Residues: CASKSGRRGDT. The entire CDR3 reads CASKSGRRGDTQYF.

Notes on this clone: The read ends 3 residues shy of where the CDR3 ends; the end is completed using the germline J gene. The V gene is TRBV28, the J gene TRBJ2-1; TRBD1 aligns across 8 bases. The germline V gene encodes CDR1 MDHEN and CDR2 SYDVKM. The CDR3 contains 17 residues. Trimming removed 6 bases from V and 7 bases from J; junction bases left unmatched: 17. The chain's CDR3 is CASSPPWRTGSINEQFF. The DNA read from the CDR3 is TGTGCCAGCAGCCCCCCCTGGAGGACAGGGTCGATAAATGAG.

As regards this clone: The read ends 3 residues before the CDR3 terminus; that terminus is restored from the germline J gene. The rearrangement links TRBV11-2 to TRBJ1-2; D remains unclear. Trimming removed 5 bases from V and 5 bases from J, with 9 bases in between. Germline loops: CDR1 SGHAT, CDR2 FQNNGV. The CDR3 is 12 residues long. Partial CDR3 DNA: TGTGCCAGCAGCCTCCGGTCGTATGGC. It translates to CASSLRSYG. In full, the CDR3 is CASSLRSYGYTF.

To note about this clone: The missing CDR3 end, 3 residues past where the read stops, is filled in from the germline J gene. The V gene is TRBV6-1, the J gene TRBJ2-7, with unresolved D. The V gene lost 0 bases and the J gene lost 5 bases, with 8 bases spanning the gap. The CDR3 covers 13 residues. CDR1 and CDR2 (germline): MNHNS, SASEGT. The part of the CDR3 DNA that was read is TGTGCCAGCAGTGAAGCGCGAGCTCACGAG. The encoded protein is CASSEARAHE. The whole CDR3 protein is CASSEARAHEQYF.

About this clone: Read data end 3 residues before the CDR3 end; the end is taken from the germline J gene. V is TRBV5-6 and J is TRBJ2-1; 11 bases map to TRBD1. J was trimmed by 7 bases and V by 4 bases; bases with no gene match: 7. The CDR3 totals 15 residues. Per the germline V gene, CDR1 is SGHDT and CDR2 is YYEEEE. CDR3 bases read: TGTGCCAGCAGCCACCGGGACAGGGGGTGGAATGAG. Translation: CASSHRDRGWNE. The complete CDR3 reads CASSHRDRGWNEQFF.

With regard to this clone: The sequence runs out 3 residues before the end of the CDR3; the remainder is reconstructed from the germline J gene. This chain links TRBV6-2 or TRBV6-3 with TRBJ2-5, with a weak D call TRBD2 (5 bases). Trimming cost V 8 bases and J 5 bases, with 18 bases left between them. Germline CDR1 and CDR2: MNHEY and SVGEGT. This CDR3 has 14 amino acids. CDR3: CASRRPDPGETQYF. Partial CDR3 DNA: TGTGCCAGCCGACGTCCGGACCCGGGGGAGACC.

In the case of this clone: The read finishes 3 residues shy of the CDR3 end, and the germline J gene is used to complete it. The chain recombines TRBV5-6 with TRBJ1-5; D unclear. V lost 3 bases to trimming and J lost 5 bases, with 15 bases between them. Germline V gene data show CDR1 as SGHDT and CDR2 as YYEEEE. The CDR3 totals 15 residues. The sequenced part of the CDR3 DNA is TGTGCCAGCAGCTCCGGCCCGGGTTCGGATCAGCCC. The encoded protein is CASSSGPGSDQP. The CDR3, in full, reads CASSSGPGSDQPQHF.

To note about this clone: The CDR3 end falls 3 residues outside the read, so it is completed with the germline J gene. The rearrangement uses TRBV29-1 and TRBJ2-7; the D gene is possibly TRBD1 (5 bases). The germline gives CDR1 SQVTM, CDR2 ANQGSEA. Trimming took 6 bases from V and 0 from J, leaving 9 bases between them. There are 12 residues in the CDR3. This CDR3 reads CSVTGPSYEQYF. The part of the CDR3 DNA that was read is TGCAGCGTCACAGGACCCTCCTACGAG.